This TCR beta chain stems from a study of T cells after yellow fever vaccination. TCRdb itself ran the 5' RACE reads through MiXCR, one entry per CDR3 protein. The sample lists roughly 170,000 distinct CDR3 sequences, approximately 6.2% seen once, with roughly 3% in the top ten. This CDR3 comprises 15 residues. Germline assignment: CDR1 LGHDT and CDR2 YNNKEL (reference sequence). The V end was cut by 1 base, the J end by 3 bases, with 10 bases between. A word on this clonotype: What it binds is not known.

Study-level findings and limits: Abundant bulk-derived clonotypes could contaminate FACS-sorted repertoires.

The chain uses TRBV3-1 and TRBJ1-5; D perhaps matches TRBD1 (5 bases). The material sequenced was CD4+ T cells sorted from PBMCs, taken on the day of the first yellow fever vaccination. This TCR came from a man between 18 and 35 years old who received the YFV17D yellow fever vaccine. CDR3 protein: CASSQGGGNNQPQHF. DNA of the CDR3: TGTGCCAGCAGCCAAGGGGGGGGGAACAATCAGCCCCAGCATTTT.